The 26 T cell receptor beta chains below all came from one sample that was sequenced in a study of T cell changes during pregnancy in multiple sclerosis. The table came from immunoSEQ multiplex PCR; TCRdb's copy has only in-frame clones and leaves some out. The sample carries tens of thousands of clones, under 95% recorded once. The sequencing here drew on peripheral blood, taken in the first trimester of pregnancy. These receptors were taken from a female donor in good health, enrolled as a control in a pregnancy study.

V gene TRBV4-1 combines with J gene TRBJ2-1; the match to TRBD2 covers 11 bases. The V and J ends lost 8 bases and 9 bases, in that order; junction bases with no gene match: 21. Per germline, CDR1 MGHRA and CDR2 YSYEKL. The CDR3 is 18 residues long. CDR3 loop: CASLPGLAEVGGQGEQFF. CDR3 coding DNA: TGCGCCAGCCTACCGGGACTAGCGGAGGTGGGTGGTCAGGGTGAGCAGTTCTTC.

The CDR3 DNA follows: TGTGCCAGCAGTGCAACAGCCTCTGGGGCCAACGTCCTGACTTTC. Its protein product is CASSATASGANVLTF. This chain joins TRBV6-4 and TRBJ2-6; D gene ambiguous. The CDR3 covers 15 residues. Germline V CDR1 and CDR2: MRHNA, SNTAGT. Trimming left V 4 bases short and J 0 bases short, with 7 bases between.

The genes are TRBV7-2 and TRBJ2-7; D is unresolved. Germline V lookup: CDR1 SGHTA, CDR2 FQGNSA. The CDR3 consists of 14 residues. V dropped 1 base and J dropped 5 bases, with 12 bases sitting between them. The CDR3 loop is CASSLENSYHEQYF. The CDR3 DNA reads as TGTGCCAGCAGCTTAGAGAACTCATACCACGAGCAGTACTTC.

The rearrangement links TRBV30 to TRBJ1-2, with 10 bases identical to TRBD1. The CDR3 consists of 14 residues. Losses at the gene ends were 2 bases for V and 3 bases for J; bases not matched to a gene: 3. The germline CDR1 and CDR2 sequences are GTSNPN and SVGIG (reference sequence). CDR3 bases: TGTGCCTGGAGTCGACAGGGGGCTGACTATGGCTACACCTTC. It specifies CAWSRQGADYGYTF.

The chain carries TRBV6-5 and TRBJ1-5; TRBD1 agrees at 8 bases. Losses at the gene ends were 2 bases for V and 5 bases for J; bases not matched to a gene: 5. Per the germline V gene, CDR1 is MNHEY and CDR2 is SVGAGI. This CDR3 has 15 residues. The CDR3 DNA follows: TGTGCCAGCAGTTACGACGCGACAGGGGATCAGCCCCAGCATTTT. Amino acid sequence: CASSYDATGDQPQHF.

The chain couples TRBV19 to TRBJ2-5, with TRBD2 matching over 8 bases. The germline gives CDR1 LNHDA, CDR2 SQIVND (reference sequence). The CDR3 is made up of 15 amino acids. Germline trimming cut 5 bases from V and 10 bases from J; bases unmatched to any gene: 15. DNA of the CDR3: TGTGCCAGTAGTCCCGGGGGGGCCGCCGAAGGGGGCCAGTACTTC. Its protein product is CASSPGGAAEGGQYF.

The CDR3 region has the DNA TGTGCCAGCAGTCCGGACAGCAACTCTGGAAACACCATATATTTT. The encoded protein is CASSPDSNSGNTIYF. V is TRBV6-5 and J is TRBJ1-3, with TRBD1 as a possible D gene (6 bases). Trimming shortened V by 5 bases and J by 0 bases, and 11 bases separated the two germline ends. Germline V lookup: CDR1 MNHEY, CDR2 SVGAGI. CDR3 length: 15 residues.

This sequence joins TRBV13 and TRBJ2-7; 8 bases align to TRBD2. The CDR3 runs 12 residues. V was clipped by 4 bases and J by 5 bases; unmatched bases: 1. Germline loops: CDR1 PRHDT, CDR2 FYEKMQ (reference sequence). The CDR3 DNA reads as TGTGCCAGCAGCTCCGGGGGGGACGAGCAGTACTTC. Amino acids: CASSSGGDEQYF. The full variable domain, in which reference TRBV13 and TRBJ2-7 provide the parts outside the CDR3, is AAGVIQSPRHLIKEKRETATLKCYPIPRHDTVYWYQQGPGQDPQFLISFYEKMQSDKGSIPDRFSAQQFSDYHSELNMSSLELGDSALYFCASSSGGDEQYFGPGTRLTVT.

The chain is built from TRBV19 and TRBJ1-1; the match to TRBD1 covers 7 bases. The CDR3 spans 14 residues. V lost 3 bases, J lost 1 base, and 2 bases stayed unmatched. Germline V gives CDR1 LNHDA, CDR2 SQIVND (reference sequence). The DNA of the CDR3 is TGTGCCAGTAGTATGGCAGGGGGGAACACTGAAGCTTTCTTT. Its translation: CASSMAGGNTEAFF.

V usage is TRBV18 and J usage is TRBJ1-3; no clear D gene. The CDR3 has 17 residues. Germline V gene sequence: CDR1 KGHSH, CDR2 LQKENI. V lost 0 bases to trimming and J lost 4 bases, with 16 bases between them. This chain's CDR3 is CASSPPVIPTLGNTIYF. The CDR3 DNA follows: TGTGCCAGCTCACCACCGGTAATTCCTACTCTCGGAAACACCATATATTTT. Full variable domain (remainder filled in from reference TRBV18 and TRBJ1-3): NAGVMQNPRHLVRRRGQEARLRCSPMKGHSHVYWYRQLPEEGLKFMVYLQKENIIDESGMPKERFSAEFPKEGPSILRIQQVVRGDSAAYFCASSPPVIPTLGNTIYFGEGSWLTVV.

The gene calls are TRBV30 and TRBJ2-3, with 10 bases aligning to TRBD2. Trimming at V came to 7 bases and at J to 7 bases, leaving 17 bases not matched to a gene. CDR3 length: 16 amino acids. Germline-derived CDR1 and CDR2 are GTSNPN and SVGIG (reference sequence). DNA for the CDR3: TGTGCCTATCGAGGGGGGCTAGCGGGGGACTCGAATACGCAGTATTTT. This codes for CAYRGGLAGDSNTQYF. Filled out from reference TRBV30 and TRBJ2-3, the complete variable domain reads SQTIHQWPATLVQPVGSPLSLECTVEGTSNPNLYWYRQAAGRGLQLLFYSVGIGQISSEVPQNLSASRPQDRQFILSSKKLLLSDSGFYLCAYRGGLAGDSNTQYFGPGTRLTVL.

This chain uses TRBV7-8 with TRBJ2-3; D might be TRBD2 (5 bases). This CDR3 region has 13 residues. The germline V and J ends were trimmed by 1 base and 8 bases, with 10 bases remaining between them. Per germline, CDR1 SGHVS and CDR2 FQNEAQ. The CDR3 sequence is CASSLGEGSTQYF. The CDR3, as DNA: TGTGCCAGCAGCTTAGGAGAGGGATCTACGCAGTATTTT.

V is TRBV12-5 and J is TRBJ2-7; the match to TRBD2 covers 11 bases. CDR3 length: 15 amino acids. The V gene end was trimmed by 0 bases and the J gene end by 7 bases; junction bases not matched to a gene: 5. Germline CDR1 and CDR2: LGHNT and FRNRAP. The CDR3 spells CASGLVLAGAGEQYF. As DNA, the CDR3 is TGTGCTAGTGGTTTGGTACTAGCGGGAGCGGGGGAGCAGTACTTC.

The chain uses TRBV5-1 and TRBJ2-7; D is undetermined. Trimming removed 0 bases at V and 0 bases at J, with 7 bases between. The CDR3 is made up of 14 amino acids. Germline-derived CDR1 and CDR2 are SGHRS and YFSETQ. This CDR3 reads CASSLDGSSYEQYF. The CDR3 DNA sequence: TGCGCCAGCAGCTTGGACGGGTCCTCCTACGAGCAGTACTTC.

The chain uses TRBV18 and TRBJ2-1, with 11 bases that match TRBD2. This CDR3 is 14 amino acids long. Per germline, CDR1 KGHSH and CDR2 LQKENI. V gave up 3 bases and J gave up 5 bases; unmatched junction bases: 0. CDR3 sequence reads: CASSPTSGNNEQFF. The CDR3 nucleotides are TGTGCCAGCTCACCGACTAGCGGGAACAATGAGCAGTTCTTC.

The V call is TRBV28, the J call TRBJ2-7, with TRBD2 identical over 7 bases. Trimming cost V 4 bases and J 0 bases; bases outside gene matches: 0. Germline V gene sequence: CDR1 MDHEN, CDR2 SYDVKM. The CDR3 has 13 residues. As DNA, the CDR3 is TGTGCCAGCAGTTCGGGGGGCTCCTACGAGCAGTACTTC. The encoded protein is CASSSGGSYEQYF.

V gene TRBV10-3 combines with J gene TRBJ2-7, with 8 nucleotides matching TRBD2. Germline-derived CDR1 and CDR2 are ENHRY and SYGVKD. The CDR3 extends over 11 amino acids. V gave up 7 bases and J gave up 6 bases; unmatched junction bases: 2. The CDR3 DNA sequence: TGTGCCATCACGGGGGGGGCCGAGCAGTACTTC. It translates to CAITGGAEQYF.

The chain employs TRBV7-9 and TRBJ2-7; D is possibly TRBD1 (5 bases). V was cut by 6 bases and J by 0 bases, with 9 bases left in between. CDR3 length: 13 residues. The V gene's germline CDR1 is SEHNR and CDR2 FQNEAQ (reference sequence). The CDR3 loop reads CASSNRSSYEQYF. The CDR3 DNA reads TGTGCCAGCAGTAACAGGAGCTCCTACGAGCAGTACTTC.

In DNA, the CDR3 is TGTGCCATCAGTGTGAGGCTTGAAGATACGCAGTATTTT. Residues: CAISVRLEDTQYF. The gene calls are TRBV10-3 and TRBJ2-3; no firm D call. Between the trimmed V and J ends, which lost 4 bases and 5 bases, there was a span of 10 bases. The CDR3 is made up of 13 amino acids. The germline V gene has CDR1 ENHRY and CDR2 SYGVKD.

The CDR3 is CASRRGQSVSEQYF. CDR3 sequence (DNA): TGTGCCAGCAGGAGAGGACAGTCCGTCTCCGAGCAGTACTTC. The chain links TRBV27 to TRBJ2-7; possible D gene TRBD1, 6 bases. The ends were cut back, 6 bases at V and 6 bases at J, with 18 bases in the middle. The CDR3 has 14 amino acids. Germline V gene data show CDR1 as MNHEY and CDR2 as SMNVEV (reference sequence).

This chain uses TRBV7-2 with TRBJ2-7, with 8 bases lining up with TRBD2. CDR1 is SGHTA, CDR2 FQGNSA, per germline. Germline trimming cut 3 bases from V and 6 bases from J; bases unmatched to any gene: 7. CDR3 size: 14 residues. CDR3 bases: TGTGCCAGCAGCTTCAGCGGGAGAGTCGGCGAGCAGTACTTC. Translated, it gives CASSFSGRVGEQYF.

J is TRBJ1-2 and V is TRBV2; no clear D. This CDR3 region has 14 residues. V was clipped by 4 bases and J by 2 bases, with 11 bases between them. Germline CDR1 SNHLY, CDR2 FYNNEI. The CDR3 protein is CASSAVTRNYGYTF. Written as DNA, the CDR3 is TGTGCCAGCAGTGCTGTGACACGGAACTATGGCTACACCTTC.

The CDR3 region is CASIMTGQGAGYTF. DNA of the CDR3: TGTGCCAGCATTATGACCGGACAGGGGGCTGGCTACACCTTC. The V call is TRBV2, the J call TRBJ1-2; 11 bases agree with TRBD1. V shed 7 bases, J shed 7 bases, and the junction held 8 bases outside the gene matches. CDR3 length: 14 residues. Germline CDR1 and CDR2: SNHLY and FYNNEI.

V is TRBV30 and J is TRBJ2-3; 12 bases fit TRBD2. CDR3 length equals 15 residues. V lost 4 bases and J lost 2; bases outside the gene matches: 4. Germline values: CDR1 GTSNPN, CDR2 SVGIG (reference sequence). DNA of the CDR3: TGTGCCTGGATGGGACTAGCGGGCGTCACAGATACGCAGTATTTT. This sequence encodes CAWMGLAGVTDTQYF.

The J gene is TRBJ2-7, the V gene TRBV27; 8 bases agree with TRBD1. V was pared by 5 bases and J by 2 bases, with 5 bases of the junction left unmatched. Germline V gene data show CDR1 as MNHEY and CDR2 as SMNVEV (reference sequence). This CDR3 has 14 amino acids. In nucleotides, the CDR3 is TGTGCCAGCAGTCAACGGGACAGGACCTACGAGCAGTACTTC. It is translated as CASSQRDRTYEQYF.

This chain connects TRBV7-2 to TRBJ2-1; TRBD1 matches 11 bases. There are 16 residues in the CDR3. V was clipped by 4 bases and J by 3 bases; unmatched bases: 5. Germline V lookup: CDR1 SGHTA, CDR2 FQGNSA. The CDR3 reads CASSSGQGAIYNEQFF. DNA of the CDR3: TGTGCCAGCAGCTCTGGACAGGGGGCTATCTACAATGAGCAGTTCTTC.